The entry that follows covers one TCR beta chain sequence. This clone's antigen is unknown. No much larger clone is present one base from it, and per-base qualities are unavailable. The library was produced with 5' RACE. Sequencing used an Illumina HiSeq 2500. A second 7 to 11 cycle PCR used a sample-barcoded 5' primer and a J-beta primer mix. Each TCR beta cDNA molecule received a unique molecular identifier from a template-switch 5' adaptor carrying 12 random nucleotides. At least 2.5 million CDR3-containing paired-end reads were obtained from each sample. All of the RNA was converted into first-strand cDNA using the Mint cDNA synthesis kit, with a TRBC-specific oligonucleotide serving as the primer. After uracil-DNA glycosylase treatment, a first 18-cycle PCR used universal primers M1SS and BC2_uni_R on all cDNA. For the original study's pipeline: Each sample was normalized by randomly selecting 1 million high-quality reads, each carrying a distinct molecular identifier. Reads sharing molecular identifiers were discarded rather than binned into consensus sequences. MiTCR, run with a Q25 quality threshold and the strictest error-elimination algorithm, handled CDR3 identification, clonotype clustering and error correction. A nonparametric unseen species model with Euler transformation was used to estimate lower-bound total TCR beta diversity. TCRdb took the public reads, trimmed them with fastp at Q25, ran MiXCR for clone calling and kept in-frame beta chains. Every entry covers one CDR3 protein and lists the most common genes and DNA from its rows. The authors' filters were not applied to this entry. This sample comprises about 1.4 million distinct CDR3 sequences, 45% to 70% of them detected only once. 5% to 7% of the sample is in the top ten clones.

The sample belongs to a study of blood T cells in healthy people across ages (dated by TCRdb to between 2014 and 2017). Broadly, across the study: Template switching captured roughly one uniquely barcoded TCR beta cDNA molecule per two T cells in model experiments. For two donors (one aged 18 to 29 and one aged 80 or older), the study analyzed two additional independent replicas of 1 million unique cDNA reads from the same blood draw. To avoid experimental bias, donors of different ages were distributed randomly across sequencing lanes. Four age groups were formed from the donors: young (average approximately 15 years), middle-aged (approximately 42), aged (about 62) and long-lived (roughly 81). To track age-related changes in TCR beta repertoire diversity, the study relied on deep sequencing normalized with unique cDNA molecular identifiers.

The germline V gene yields SQVTM for CDR1 and ANQGSEA for CDR2. The CDR3, cysteine through phenylalanine, is 13 amino acids long. Only the CDR3 DNA stays, 39 bases, in frame from base 1. V loses 7 bases of germline sequence and J loses 1 base, and the interval between the two ends is 13 bases. Findings and caveats that apply to the study as a whole: There was a strong correlation between observed TCR beta diversity and the percentage of naive T cells measured by flow cytometry. Because profiling used bulk unsorted PBMCs, naive and antigen-experienced compartments could not be compared conclusively. Estimates of total diversity from one million sequenced T cells were regarded as lower bounds and underestimates. Observed TCR beta diversity per million T cells fell roughly linearly with age, and a significant reduction was already apparent by age approximately 40. Donor CMV infection status was unknown, potentially confounding age-related changes in expanded clonotypes. Compared with the aged group, the long-lived group had more naive CD4+ T cells, fewer expanded clones and increased TCR diversity, a pattern suggesting age selection.

Systemically healthy Caucasian individuals from Russia, some 40 in total and aged about 6 to 95 years, were included as donors. Each donor gave about 9.7 milliliters of peripheral blood, drawn into EDTA-treated Vacutainer tubes. Ficoll-Paque density-gradient centrifugation was used to isolate PBMCs, with at least 6.5 million obtained per sample. Trizol reagent was used to extract total RNA from the PBMCs, yielding at least 6 micrograms per sample. For every donor, flow cytometry on a PBMC aliquot measured the percentage of naive CD45RAhigh/CD27high T cells. The sample was blood. This TCR was recovered from a young man in good health. Here the chain combines TRBV29-1 and TRBJ1-1; the D gene is perhaps TRBD1, on 5 matching bases. The DNA sequence follows: TGCAGCGCCAAGCCGACAGAGAACACTGAAGCTTTCTTT. It translates to CSAKPTENTEAFF.